These 14 T cell receptor beta chains share one sample of origin, sequenced in a study of cytomegalovirus exposure and HLA in healthy donors. In the PCR, 60 Vbeta and 13 Jbeta primers were used. Sequenced by immunoSEQ multiplex PCR; TCRdb stores in-frame clones only, minus some. The sample yields 40,000 to 55,000 clones, approximately 70% seen once. Sample: PBMCs. The receptors stem from a man younger than 45 in good health and CMV-seronegative.

The chain combines TRBV6-4 with TRBJ1-2; TRBD1 matches at 9 bases. From germline, CDR1 is MRHNA and CDR2 SNTAGT. V dropped 0 bases and J dropped 2; count of bases not matched to a gene: 10. This CDR3 has 18 residues. CDR3 sequence (DNA): TGTGCCAGCAGTGACTCGATTAGGGGACAGGGCGTAAACTATGGCTACACCTTC. Amino acids: CASSDSIRGQGVNYGYTF.

This clone was observed a few times. V usage is TRBV7-9 and J usage is TRBJ2-5, with D perhaps TRBD1 (6 bases). Per germline, CDR1 SEHNR and CDR2 FQNEAQ (reference sequence). There are 13 residues in the CDR3. V was pared by 3 bases and J by 5 bases, with 10 bases between. The CDR3 sequence: CASSLVGGETQYF. The CDR3 region has the DNA TGTGCCAGCAGCTTGGTAGGGGGTGAGACCCAGTACTTC.

This chain links TRBV4-1 with TRBJ2-7; 11 bases line up with TRBD1. This CDR3 comprises 15 residues. Per the germline V gene, CDR1 is MGHRA and CDR2 is YSYEKL. Trimming took 1 base from V and 3 from J; bases not matched to a gene: 2. The CDR3 bases are TGCGCCAGCAGCCAAGCCGGGACAGGGGGCTACGAGCAGTACTTC. Translating it yields CASSQAGTGGYEQYF.

The chain links TRBV5-1 to TRBJ2-1; 12 nucleotides agree with TRBD2. V shed 0 bases, J shed 9 bases, and the junction held 7 bases outside the gene matches. The CDR3 has 16 amino acids. Germline-derived CDR1 and CDR2 are SGHRS and YFSETQ. The CDR3 here is CASSLVLAGGGGEQFF. The CDR3 bases are TGCGCCAGCAGCTTGGTACTAGCGGGAGGTGGGGGTGAGCAGTTCTTC.

This clone was recorded once. The rearrangement joins TRBV7-8 to TRBJ2-7; possibly TRBD2 for D (7 bases). The germline V gene encodes CDR1 SGHVS and CDR2 FQNEAQ. The CDR3 is 14 amino acids. V lost 1 base, J lost 4 bases, and 11 bases lay in between. CDR3 nucleotides: TGTGCCAGCAGCTTAGAGGGGGGGAGGTACGAGCAGTACTTC. Its protein product is CASSLEGGRYEQYF.

The chain carries TRBV13 and TRBJ2-3, with TRBD2 matching 16 bases. V trimming: 3 bases; J trimming: 6 bases; junction bases outside the gene matches: 9. This CDR3 has 18 residues. CDR1 and CDR2 (germline): PRHDT, FYEKMQ (reference sequence). The CDR3 spells CASSFGTSGRAVIDTQYF. CDR3 DNA sequence: TGTGCCAGCAGCTTTGGGACTAGCGGGAGGGCCGTGATTGATACGCAGTATTTT.

The CDR3 DNA reads TGCAGCGTTGCTAGGGAGGCCTCTGGAAACACCATATATTTT. Translation gives CSVAREASGNTIYF. This chain links TRBV29-1 with TRBJ1-3, with D unresolved. This CDR3 contains 14 residues. Germline CDR1 and CDR2: SQVTM and ANQGSEA. V was shortened by 4 bases and J by 0 bases, with 10 bases between the two germline ends.

The chain carries TRBV5-1 and TRBJ2-2, with D possibly being TRBD2 (6 bases). The V and J ends lost 0 bases and 7 bases respectively, with 10 bases between them. Germline V gene lookup returns CDR1 SGHRS and CDR2 YFSETQ. The CDR3 totals 14 residues. The CDR3 protein is CASSLGLEGGELFF. Written as DNA, the CDR3 is TGCGCCAGCAGCTTGGGACTAGAAGGCGGGGAGCTGTTTTTT. The full variable domain, with the rest looked up from reference TRBV5-1 and TRBJ2-2, is KAGVTQTPRYLIKTRGQQVTLSCSPISGHRSVSWYQQTPGQGLQFLFEYFSETQRNKGNFPGRFSGRQFSNSRSEMNVSTLELGDSALYLCASSLGLEGGELFFGEGSRLTVL.

The V gene is TRBV19, the J gene TRBJ2-7, with D hard to call. The CDR3 covers 12 residues. V dropped 3 bases and J dropped 6 bases, with 9 bases sitting between them. Germline values: CDR1 LNHDA, CDR2 SQIVND (reference sequence). Here the CDR3 reads CASSISNGEQYF. The CDR3 DNA is TGTGCCAGTAGTATTAGTAATGGCGAGCAGTACTTC.

The genes are TRBV6-1 and TRBJ1-3; TRBD1 agrees at 7 bases. V lost 7 bases, J lost 0 bases, and 6 bases stayed unmatched. Germline values: CDR1 MNHNS, CDR2 SASEGT. The CDR3 loop spans 15 amino acids. In DNA, the CDR3 is TGTGCCAGCACCCAGGGACAGATCTCTGGAAACACCATATATTTT. This gives the protein CASTQGQISGNTIYF.

The table lists this clone with a few counts. The chain is built from TRBV4-2 and TRBJ2-7; TRBD1 matches at 7 bases. J lost 3 bases, V lost 2 bases, and 4 bases had no gene match. Germline CDR1 reads LGHNA; CDR2 reads YNFKEQ. CDR3 length: 14 amino acids. The CDR3 region has the DNA TGTGCCAGCAGCCAACTCGGACAGGTCTACGAGCAGTACTTC. Protein: CASSQLGQVYEQYF.

The chain recombines TRBV7-9 with TRBJ2-5, with 9 positions matching TRBD1. The CDR3 covers 14 residues. V trimming: 5 bases; J trimming: 5 bases; junction bases outside the gene matches: 6. Germline V CDR1 and CDR2: SEHNR, FQNEAQ (reference sequence). The CDR3 sequence: CASSLTGGGETQYF. The CDR3 DNA reads as TGTGCCAGCAGCCTCACAGGGGGCGGGGAGACCCAGTACTTC.

This chain joins TRBV6-6 and TRBJ2-1; 10 bases fit TRBD2. V was clipped by 2 bases and J by 7 bases; unmatched bases: 5. CDR3 length: 15 residues. Germline CDR1 and CDR2: MNHNY and SVGAGI (reference sequence). The CDR3 DNA is TGTGCCAGCAGTTACGGGACTAGCGTTGGGAATGAGCAGTTCTTC. Its translation: CASSYGTSVGNEQFF.

Here the CDR3 DNA reads TGCGCCAGCAGCTTGGATAGCGTTTACTACGAGCAGTACTTC. It yields the protein CASSLDSVYYEQYF. The chain employs TRBV5-1 and TRBJ2-7, with a weak D call TRBD2 (5 bases). Trimming left V 0 bases short and J 3 bases short, with 10 bases between. The germline V gene has CDR1 SGHRS and CDR2 YFSETQ. The CDR3 runs to 14 residues.